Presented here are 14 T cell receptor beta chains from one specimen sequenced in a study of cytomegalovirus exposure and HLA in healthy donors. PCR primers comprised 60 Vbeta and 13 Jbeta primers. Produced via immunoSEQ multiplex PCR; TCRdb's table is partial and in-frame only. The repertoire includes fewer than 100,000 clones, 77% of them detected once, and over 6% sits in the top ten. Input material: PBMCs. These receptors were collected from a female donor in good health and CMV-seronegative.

The CDR3 is CASINTPGNPTDTQYF. For the CDR3, the DNA is TGTGCCAGCATCAATACCCCCGGGAATCCCACAGATACGCAGTATTTT. The V call is TRBV5-6, the J call TRBJ2-3; tentative D call: TRBD2 (5 bases). The length of the CDR3 is 16 residues. Germline CDR1 SGHDT, CDR2 YYEEEE. V dropped 6 bases and J dropped 2 bases, with 19 bases sitting between them.

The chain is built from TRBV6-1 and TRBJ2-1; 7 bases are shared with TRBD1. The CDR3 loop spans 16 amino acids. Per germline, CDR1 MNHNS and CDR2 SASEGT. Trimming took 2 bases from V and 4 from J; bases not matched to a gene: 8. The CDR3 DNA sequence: TGTGCCAGCAGTGAACACAGGGGCCGCCTATACAATGAGCAGTTCTTC. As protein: CASSEHRGRLYNEQFF.

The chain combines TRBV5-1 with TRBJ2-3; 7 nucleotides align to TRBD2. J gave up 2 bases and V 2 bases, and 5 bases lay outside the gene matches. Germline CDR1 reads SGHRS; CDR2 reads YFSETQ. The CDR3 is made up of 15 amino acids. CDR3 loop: CASSFSLAATDTQYF. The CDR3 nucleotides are TGCGCCAGCAGCTTTTCGCTAGCGGCCACAGATACGCAGTATTTT.

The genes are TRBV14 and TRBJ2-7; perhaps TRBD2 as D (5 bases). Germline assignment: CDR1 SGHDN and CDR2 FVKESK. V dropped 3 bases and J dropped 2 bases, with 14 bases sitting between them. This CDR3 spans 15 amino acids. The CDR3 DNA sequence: TGTGCCAGCAGCCATTACACGCTACTAGCCTACGAGCAGTACTTC. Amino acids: CASSHYTLLAYEQYF. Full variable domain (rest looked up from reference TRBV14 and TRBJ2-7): EAGVTQFPSHSVIEKGQTVTLRCDPISGHDNLYWYRRVMGKEIKFLLHFVKESKQDESGMPNNRFLAERTGGTYSTLKVQPAELEDSGVYFCASSHYTLLAYEQYFGPGTRLTVT.

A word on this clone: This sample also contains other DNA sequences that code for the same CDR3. The CDR3 is CASSPWTGGSGNTIYF. CDR3 coding DNA: TGCGCCAGCAGCCCGTGGACGGGAGGGTCTGGAAACACCATATATTTT. The chain employs TRBV5-1 and TRBJ1-3; no definite D call. Germline CDR1 is SGHRS and CDR2 is YFSETQ. This CDR3 region has 16 residues. The ends were cut back, 4 bases at V and 1 base at J, with 15 bases in the middle.

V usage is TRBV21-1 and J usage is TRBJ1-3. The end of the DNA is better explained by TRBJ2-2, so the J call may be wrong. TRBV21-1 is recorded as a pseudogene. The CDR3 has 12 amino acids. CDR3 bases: TGTGCCAGCAGGCGGAACACCGGGGAGCTGTTTTTT. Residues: CASRRNTGELFF.

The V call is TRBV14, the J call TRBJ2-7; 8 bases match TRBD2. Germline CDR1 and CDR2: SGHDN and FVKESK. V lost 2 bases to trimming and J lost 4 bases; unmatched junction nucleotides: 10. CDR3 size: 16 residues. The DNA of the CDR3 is TGTGCCAGCAGCCAACAAAGGTTAGCTAGCGGGTACGAGCAGTACTTC. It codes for CASSQQRLASGYEQYF.

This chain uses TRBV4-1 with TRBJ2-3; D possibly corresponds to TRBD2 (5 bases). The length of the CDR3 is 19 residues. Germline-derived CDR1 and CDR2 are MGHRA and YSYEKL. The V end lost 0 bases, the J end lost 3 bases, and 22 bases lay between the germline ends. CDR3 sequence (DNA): TGCGCCAGCAGCCAAGAAGCTCCGGCCCTCCGGGGTGAAACAGATACGCAGTATTTT. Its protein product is CASSQEAPALRGETDTQYF.

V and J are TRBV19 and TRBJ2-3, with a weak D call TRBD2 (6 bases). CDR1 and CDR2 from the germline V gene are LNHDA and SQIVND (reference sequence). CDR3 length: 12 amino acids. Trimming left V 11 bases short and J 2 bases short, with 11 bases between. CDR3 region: CAAGFSTDTQYF. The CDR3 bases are TGTGCCGCGGGGTTCTCCACAGATACGCAGTATTTT.

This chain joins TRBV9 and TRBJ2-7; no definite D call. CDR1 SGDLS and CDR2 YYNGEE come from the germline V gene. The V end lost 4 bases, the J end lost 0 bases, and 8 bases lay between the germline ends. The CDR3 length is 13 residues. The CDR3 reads CASSPTASYEQYF. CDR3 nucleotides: TGTGCCAGCAGCCCTACAGCCTCCTACGAGCAGTACTTC.

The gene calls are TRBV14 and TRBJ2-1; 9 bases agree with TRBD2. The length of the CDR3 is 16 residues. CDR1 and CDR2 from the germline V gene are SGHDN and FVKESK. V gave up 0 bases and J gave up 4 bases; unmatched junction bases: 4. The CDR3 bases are TGTGCCAGCAGCCAAGAAGTAGCGGGGGAATACAATGAGCAGTTCTTC. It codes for CASSQEVAGEYNEQFF.

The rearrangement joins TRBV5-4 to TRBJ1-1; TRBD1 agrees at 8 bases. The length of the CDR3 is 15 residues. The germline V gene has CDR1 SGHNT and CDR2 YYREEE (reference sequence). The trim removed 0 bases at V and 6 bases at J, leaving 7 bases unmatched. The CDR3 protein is CASSLAGAGGSEAFF. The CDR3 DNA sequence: TGTGCCAGCAGCTTGGCCGGGGCAGGGGGCTCTGAAGCTTTCTTT.

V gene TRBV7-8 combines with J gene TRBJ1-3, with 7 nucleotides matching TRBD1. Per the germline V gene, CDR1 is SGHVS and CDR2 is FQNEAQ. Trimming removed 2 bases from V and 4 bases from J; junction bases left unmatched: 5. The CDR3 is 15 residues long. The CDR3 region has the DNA TGTGCCAGCAGCTTACGGCAGGGGGGAGGAAACACCATATATTTT. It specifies CASSLRQGGGNTIYF. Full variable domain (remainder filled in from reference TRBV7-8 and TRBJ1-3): GAGVSQSPRYKVAKRGQDVALRCDPISGHVSLFWYQQALGQGPEFLTYFQNEAQLDKSGLPSDRFFAERPEGSVSTLKIQRTQQEDSAVYLCASSLRQGGGNTIYFGEGSWLTVV.

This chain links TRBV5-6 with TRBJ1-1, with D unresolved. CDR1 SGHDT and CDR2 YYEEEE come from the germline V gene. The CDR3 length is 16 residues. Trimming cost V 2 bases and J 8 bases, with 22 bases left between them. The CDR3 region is CASSLVSGHSPSEAFF. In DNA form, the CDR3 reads TGTGCCAGCAGCTTAGTGTCAGGCCATTCCCCCTCAGAAGCTTTCTTT. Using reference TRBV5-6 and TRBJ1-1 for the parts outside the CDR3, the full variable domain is DAGVTQSPTHLIKTRGQQVTLRCSPKSGHDTVSWYQQALGQGPQFIFQYYEEEERQRGNFPDRFSGHQFPNYSSELNVNALLLGDSALYLCASSLVSGHSPSEAFFGQGTRLTVV.